A selection of T cell receptor beta chains follows, all from one sample in a study of control samples from healthy donors and cancer patients. Sequencing used immunoSEQ multiplex PCR; TCRdb keeps in-frame clones, though not all of them. Among fewer than 150,000 clones listed, roughly 92% were seen once. Sequenced input: blood. The receptor source for this set is a woman aged 18-29 years in good health. Each CDR3 is given with its conserved first and last residue. Fields, in order: D gene, J gene, V gene, clone size, CDR3 DNA, CDR3 protein. The D gene is left open where the match is weak. For some rows the clone size is stated as once, few or many, or as a class when expanded; others skip it.

TRBD1 TRBJ2-3 TRBV29-1 once TGCAGCGTTAACAACCGAAGGACAGGGCCAGATACGCAGTATTTT CSVNNRRTGPDTQYF
. TRBJ2-7 TRBV10-1 . TGCGCCAGGCCCAGCGTCCCAGTTTGCTCCTACGAGCAGTACTTC CARPSVPVCSYEQYF
. TRBJ2-1 TRBV6-2/TRBV6-3 . . CASSFASGSQLF
. TRBJ1-4 TRBV4-3 . TGCGCCAGCAGCCAAGTGGCCAGTGAGGAAAAACTGTTTTTT CASSQVASEEKLFF
. TRBJ2-5 TRBV7-8 . TGTGCCAGCAGCCCCCCCGGGGCTAGTTTAATGGAGACCCAGTACTTC CASSPPGASLMETQYF
. TRBJ2-3 TRBV7-9 . TGTGCCAGCAGCTTAGGGAACGTCGGCACAGATACGCAGTATTTT CASSLGNVGTDTQYF
. TRBJ2-5 TRBV5-1 . TGCGCCAGCAGCCAAACTCCGGCCCAAGAGACCCAGTACTTC CASSQTPAQETQYF
TRBD1 TRBJ1-6 TRBV4-1 . TGCGCCAGCAGCAAAACAGGGGGGGCTGGGGATAATTCACCCCTCCACTTT CASSKTGGAGDNSPLHF
TRBD2 TRBJ2-1 TRBV6-4 . TGTGCCAGCAGTGACATGGCGGGGGGAACTCAGTTCTTC CASSDMAGGTQFF
. TRBJ1-3 TRBV14 . TGTGCCAGCAGCCAAGACTTCCTCCAAGCCTCTGGAAACACCATATATTTT CASSQDFLQASGNTIYF
. TRBJ2-7 TRBV6-2/TRBV6-3 . TGTGCCAGCAGTAGACCCTCGGGGGGCCTAACCTACGAGCAGTACTTC CASSRPSGGLTYEQYF
. TRBJ2-7 TRBV5-1 . TGCGCCAGCAGCTTCCGGGACACTGGGCACGAGCAGTACTTC CASSFRDTGHEQYF
. TRBJ2-7 TRBV9 . TGTGCCAGCAGCGTAGGAGGGGGTCCCTACGAGCAGTACTTC CASSVGGGPYEQYF
. TRBJ1-1 TRBV5-6 once TGTGCCAGCAGCTATCGGGGGTTCGGGAACACTGAAGCTTTCTTT CASSYRGFGNTEAFF
. TRBJ2-3 TRBV7-2 . TGTGCCAGCAGCTACCAACCGCGGGGAAGCACAGATACGCAGTATTTT CASSYQPRGSTDTQYF
. TRBJ1-1 TRBV28 . TGTGCCAGCAGTTGGGCCATAGTGAACACTGAAGCTTTCTTT CASSWAIVNTEAFF
. TRBJ2-7 TRBV2 . TGTGCCAGCAGACCCCGGGTTAGCTCCTACGAGCAGTACTTC CASRPRVSSYEQYF
TRBD2 TRBJ2-7 TRBV28 . TGTGCCAGCAGTTTTCCCCCTCTAGCGGGAGGGCCTCACGAGCAGTACTTC CASSFPPLAGGPHEQYF
TRBD2 TRBJ2-5 TRBV18 once TGTGCCAGCTCACCACTAGCGGGAACAGCCGTAGGGACCCAGTACTTC CASSPLAGTAVGTQYF
. TRBJ1-2 TRBV19 once TGTGCCAGTAGTATTGAGCAGGGACGAGGCTACACCTTC CASSIEQGRGYTF
TRBD1 TRBJ1-1 TRBV2 . TGTGCCAGCAGGCGGGACAGGGGAAAGAACACTGAAGCTTTCTTT CASRRDRGKNTEAFF
. TRBJ2-2 TRBV28 . TGTGCCAGCAGTTTAGAGGGCGGCCCGAACACCGGGGAGCTGTTTTTT CASSLEGGPNTGELFF
. TRBJ1-5 TRBV28 . TGTGCCAGCGGGAGGAGAAATCAGCCCCAGCATTTT CASGRRNQPQHF
. TRBJ2-7 TRBV28 . TGTGCCAGCAGGGCTACAAAGGCAGGATCCTACGAGCAGTACTTC CASRATKAGSYEQYF
. TRBJ1-3 TRBV9 . TGTGCCAGCAGCGTACGGGCAGGTTGGGGCTCTGGAAACACCATATATTTT CASSVRAGWGSGNTIYF
. TRBJ2-2 TRBV4-3 . TGCGCCAGCAGCCAAGCAGGCGCTACTTCTCGCCCCGGGGAGCTGTTTTTT CASSQAGATSRPGELFF
. TRBJ2-3 TRBV20-1 . TGCAGAACTGGGGAATCAGATACGCAGTATTTT CRTGESDTQYF
. TRBJ2-3 TRBV12-5 . TGTGCTAGTGGTTCCTACCCCAAAGGGGGAAGCACAGATACGCAGTATTTT CASGSYPKGGSTDTQYF
TRBD1 TRBJ2-5 TRBV12-5 . TGTGCTAGTGGTTTCTCGACCCCTACAGGGATCAGGGGGGAGACCCAGTACTTC CASGFSTPTGIRGETQYF
. TRBJ1-2 TRBV28 . TGTGCCAGCAGTTTAGGCGGGGCAGGCAATGGCTACACCTTC CASSLGGAGNGYTF
. TRBJ2-2 TRBV28 . TGTGCCAGCAGTTTATGGGGGAAAACGAACACCGGGGAGCTGTTTTTT CASSLWGKTNTGELFF
TRBD2 TRBJ2-7 TRBV28 . TGTGCCAGCAGTTTATGGGTCCAACTAGCGGGGTTCTACGAGCAGTACTTC CASSLWVQLAGFYEQYF
TRBD2 TRBJ2-2 TRBV9 . TGTGCCAGCAGCGTAAGCGGGGAAGGCAGGATTTGGGCCGGGGAGCTGTTTTTT CASSVSGEGRIWAGELFF
. TRBJ2-1 TRBV4-2 . TGTGCCAGCAGCCCTGCGAGGCCGGGACCAGAACCCGAGCAGTTCTTC CASSPARPGPEPEQFF
TRBD2 TRBJ2-1 TRBV4-3 . TGCGCCAGCAGCCAAGATCTAGCGGGGGGCAGGAATGAGCAGTTCTTC CASSQDLAGGRNEQFF
TRBD1 TRBJ1-1 TRBV15 . TGTGCCACCAGCAGCACCGGGACAGAAACGAACACTGAAGCTTTCTTT CATSSTGTETNTEAFF
. TRBJ2-7 TRBV15 . TGTGCCACCAGCAGCCTAAACTTCGGGGACATCTACGAGCAGTACTTC CATSSLNFGDIYEQYF
TRBD1 TRBJ2-7 TRBV10-3 . TGTGCCATCAGTGAAGGGACAGGGGGTAGTTACGAGCAGTACTTC CAISEGTGGSYEQYF
TRBD2 TRBJ2-1 TRBV2 once TGTGCCAGCAGTGGGGGGACTAGATCGATCAATGAGCAGTTCTTC CASSGGTRSINEQFF
. TRBJ2-7 TRBV6-2/TRBV6-3 . TGTGCCAGCAGTTACTCGAGCTCTCAGGATGCCTACGAGCAGTACTTC CASSYSSSQDAYEQYF
TRBD1 TRBJ2-1 TRBV28 . TGTGCCAGCAGTACAGGGACAGGGTCAAATGAGCAGTTCTTC CASSTGTGSNEQFF
. TRBJ1-2 TRBV4-3 . TGCGCCAGCAGCCAAGATCGGGACCCTAACTATGGCTACACCTTC CASSQDRDPNYGYTF
TRBD1 TRBJ2-7 TRBV3-1/TRBV3-2 . TGTGCCAGCAGCCAAGGACCCGACAGGGCCTACGAGCAGTACTTC CASSQGPDRAYEQYF
. TRBJ2-7 TRBV6-2/TRBV6-3 . TGTGCCAGCAGTTACTTTCAAAGCTCCTACGAGCAGTACTTC CASSYFQSSYEQYF
TRBD2 TRBJ2-5 TRBV9 . TGTGCCAGCAGCACCCGGACTAGCGGAGAGACCCAGTACTTC CASSTRTSGETQYF
. TRBJ2-7 TRBV7-9 . TGTGCCAGCAGCCATCAGTCCCCGGCTAGCCGTACGAACTACGAGCAGTACTTC CASSHQSPASRTNYEQYF
. TRBJ2-5 TRBV12-3/TRBV12-4 . TGTGCCAGCACCTTACGATCGAGGGAGACCCAGTACTTC CASTLRSRETQYF
. TRBJ2-7 TRBV27 . TGTGCCAGCTCCCGGGGGTTCGGCTCCTACGAGCAGTACTTC CASSRGFGSYEQYF
. TRBJ1-3 TRBV9 . TGTGCCAGCAGCCCCTCGGGGGTATCTGGAAACACCATATATTTT CASSPSGVSGNTIYF
. TRBJ2-7 TRBV7-2 . TGTGCCAGCAGCTTTATGGACGGGGGCTACGAGCAGTACTTC CASSFMDGGYEQYF
. TRBJ2-7 TRBV12-3/TRBV12-4 . TGTGCCAGCAGTTCTGTAACAGGGTACGAGCAGTACTTC CASSSVTGYEQYF
. TRBJ2-1 TRBV5-6 once TGTGCCAGCAGCTTGAGGAGGCAGGGTGGCAATGAGCAGTTCTTC CASSLRRQGGNEQFF
. TRBJ2-5 TRBV28 . TGTGCCAGCAGTCCCGGGCTGGGGTCTCAAGAGACCCAGTACTTC CASSPGLGSQETQYF
TRBD2 TRBJ2-1 TRBV5-4 . TGTGCCAGCAGCCGCCCAAGCGGGAATTACAATGAGCAGTTCTTC CASSRPSGNYNEQFF
TRBD1 TRBJ1-2 TRBV6-1 . TGTGCCAGCAGTGAAAACAGGGGAACCTATGGCTACACCTTC CASSENRGTYGYTF
TRBD2 TRBJ2-1 TRBV27 once TGTGCCAGCACCCGTGGGGGGGGACTAGCGGGGCGAGGTGAGCAGTTCTTC CASTRGGGLAGRGEQFF
TRBD1 TRBJ1-1 TRBV25-1 few TGTGCCAGCAGCAGACAGGGGCACACTGAAGCTTTCTTT CASSRQGHTEAFF